These T cell receptor beta chains were read from a single sample in a study of PD-1 blockade in classical Hodgkin lymphoma. Repertoires were generated with immunoSEQ multiplex PCR, while TCRdb's copy carries only in-frame clones and drops some. The sample gives around 99,000 clones, 81% of which show up once; approximately 15% is in the top ten. Sequenced here: peripheral blood mononuclear cells (PBMCs), sampled before the second cycle of nivolumab. The origin of the receptors is a human donor with classical Hodgkin lymphoma. CDR3s include the opening cysteine and the closing phenylalanine or tryptophan. The D gene is left open where the match is weak. Clone size is not always given. Where it is, it says once, few, many or a class for expanded clones.

CDR3aa,CDR3nt,v_gene,j_gene,abundance,d_gene
CASTSGGPWRSPTDTQYF,TGTGCCAGCACGTCAGGAGGACCTTGGCGGAGTCCCACAGATACGCAGTATTTT,TRBV5-4,TRBJ2-3,-,-
CASSIGSLSGSYEQYF,TGTGCCAGTAGTATAGGATCCCTTAGCGGCTCCTACGAGCAGTACTTC,TRBV19,TRBJ2-7,few,-
CASPTGHEQYF,TGTGCCAGCCCGACAGGCCACGAGCAGTACTTC,TRBV2,TRBJ2-7,-,-
CASSPPPYGANVLTF,TGTGCCAGCAGCCCCCCCCCTTATGGGGCCAACGTCCTGACTTTC,TRBV27,TRBJ2-6,few,-
CASSARGTEVGYGYTF,TGTGCCAGCAGCGCTCGCGGGACAGAGGTTGGCTATGGCTACACCTTC,TRBV9,TRBJ1-2,-,TRBD1
CASTAGTASTDTQYF,TGTGCCAGCACCGCCGGGACGGCTAGCACAGATACGCAGTATTTT,TRBV6-1,TRBJ2-3,-,-
CASSTGTAGNTIYF,TGTGCCAGCAGCACCGGGACTGCTGGAAACACCATATATTTT,TRBV11-3,TRBJ1-3,-,-
CATGTTFYEQYF,TGTGCCACCGGGACGACCTTCTACGAGCAGTACTTC,TRBV19,TRBJ2-7,-,-
CAISELGKTYEQYF,TGTGCCATCAGTGAACTAGGGAAGACCTACGAGCAGTACTTC,TRBV10-3,TRBJ2-7,-,-
CASSLGAAGGGAETQYF,TGCGCCAGCAGCTTAGGAGCGGCGGGAGGGGGAGCAGAGACCCAGTACTTC,TRBV5-1,TRBJ2-5,-,TRBD2
CASSPEGIGYTEAFF,TGCGCCAGCAGCCCGGAAGGCATCGGGTACACTGAAGCTTTCTTT,TRBV5-1,TRBJ1-1,-,-
CASSPLRGGATEPQHF,TGTGCCAGCAGTCCCTTGAGGGGGGGCGCGACCGAGCCCCAGCATTTT,TRBV28,TRBJ1-5,-,-
CASSVGRTNTDTQYF,TGTGCCAGCAGCGTAGGAAGGACTAACACAGATACGCAGTATTTT,TRBV9,TRBJ2-3,-,-
CASSLREGYGYTF,TGCGCCAGCAGCCTAAGGGAAGGCTATGGCTACACCTTC,TRBV5-1,TRBJ1-2,-,-
CASSPTDYEQYF,TGTGCCAGCTCACCAACAGACTACGAGCAGTACTTC,TRBV18,TRBJ2-7,-,-
CASSLVETQYF,TGTGCCAGCAGCTTGGTGGAGACCCAGTACTTC,TRBV7-2,TRBJ2-5,few,-
CASSLSAIGYEQYF,TGCGCCAGCAGCTTGTCGGCCATAGGATACGAGCAGTACTTC,TRBV5-1,TRBJ2-7,-,-
CASSTIRGTEAFF,TGTGCCAGTAGTACGATTCGAGGGACTGAAGCTTTCTTT,TRBV19,TRBJ1-1,once,-
CASSLKGATEAFF,TGTGCCAGCAGCTTAAAGGGGGCGACTGAAGCTTTCTTT,TRBV7-2,TRBJ1-1,-,TRBD1
CASRTGDTQYF,TGTGCCAGTAGGACCGGGGATACGCAGTATTTT,TRBV19,TRBJ2-3,-,-
CASSQQGAIRGYTF,TGTGCCAGCAGTCAACAGGGGGCTATACGAGGCTACACCTTC,TRBV6-1,TRBJ1-2,-,TRBD1
CASSPVTGANTEAFF,TGCGCCAGCAGCCCCGTGACAGGGGCGAACACTGAAGCTTTCTTT,TRBV5-1,TRBJ1-1,-,TRBD1
CASTEGYGYTF,TGTGCCAGCACCGAAGGATATGGCTACACCTTC,TRBV28,TRBJ1-2,-,-
CATGGRSGTNEQFF,TGTGCCACCGGGGGCAGAAGTGGGACGAATGAGCAGTTCTTC,TRBV10-3,TRBJ2-1,-,-
CASSWVQATDTQYF,TGCGCCAGCAGCTGGGTGCAGGCCACAGATACGCAGTATTTT,TRBV5-1,TRBJ2-3,-,-
CASSQTSWGEQFF,TGCGCCAGCAGCCAGACTAGTTGGGGTGAGCAGTTCTTC,TRBV5-1,TRBJ2-1,-,-
CASSLNGGEFF,TGCGCCAGCAGCTTGAATGGGGGGGAGTTCTTC,TRBV5-1,TRBJ2-7,-,TRBD2
CASSFRPNYGYTF,TGTGCCAGCAGCTTTCGACCCAACTATGGCTACACCTTC,TRBV5-6,TRBJ1-2,-,-
CASSQTGTDPYEQYF,TGTGCCAGCAGTCAAACCGGGACAGATCCCTACGAGCAGTACTTC,TRBV6-5,TRBJ2-7,-,TRBD1
CSGLAGYEQFF,TGCAGCGGACTAGCGGGATATGAGCAGTTCTTC,TRBV29-1,TRBJ2-1,-,TRBD2
CASSPRPRGSSYNEQFF,TGTGCCAGTAGTCCCAGACCCAGGGGGAGCTCCTACAATGAGCAGTTCTTC,TRBV19,TRBJ2-1,-,TRBD1
CAISMKDGVAEQYF,TGTGCCATCAGTATGAAGGACGGAGTCGCCGAGCAGTACTTC,TRBV10-3,TRBJ2-7,once,-
CASSLSISNQPQHF,TGTGCCAGCAGCTTGTCGATTAGCAATCAGCCCCAGCATTTT,TRBV5-5,TRBJ1-5,-,-
CASRPGQVAYEQYF,TGTGCCAGCAGACCCGGACAGGTGGCCTACGAGCAGTACTTC,TRBV7-9,TRBJ2-7,once,TRBD1
CASSLGGGLSTDTQYF,TGTGCCAGCAGCTTGGGGGGCGGGCTCAGCACAGATACGCAGTATTTT,TRBV11-3,TRBJ2-3,-,-
CASILLGGQGDNEQFF,TGTGCCAGCATCCTCCTGGGGGGACAGGGCGACAATGAGCAGTTCTTC,TRBV5-6,TRBJ2-1,-,TRBD1
CASSPPPIGYEQYF,TGTGCCAGCAGTCCCCCCCCGATCGGATACGAGCAGTACTTC,TRBV28,TRBJ2-7,-,-
CASNARTDTEAFF,TGTGCCAGCAACGCGCGGACAGACACTGAAGCTTTCTTT,TRBV2,TRBJ1-1,-,-
CAISESEGVTEAFF,TGTGCCATCAGTGAGTCTGAGGGGGTGACTGAAGCTTTCTTT,TRBV10-3,TRBJ1-1,-,-
CASSLRRGEQFF,TGCGCCAGCAGCTTGAGGCGGGGGGAGCAGTTCTTC,TRBV5-1,TRBJ2-1,-,TRBD2
CASSLGASGGTDTQYF,TGTGCCAGCAGCTTAGGAGCTAGCGGAGGCACAGATACGCAGTATTTT,TRBV7-6,TRBJ2-3,once,TRBD2
CATSRRTGYGEKLFF,TGTGCCACCAGCAGACGGACAGGGTATGGTGAAAAACTGTTTTTT,TRBV15,TRBJ1-4,few,TRBD1
CASSLTGSADTQYF,TGCGCCAGCAGCTTGACAGGGAGCGCAGATACGCAGTATTTT,TRBV5-1,TRBJ2-3,-,-
CASSRTPQETQYF,TGTGCCAGCAGCCGAACCCCCCAAGAGACCCAGTACTTC,TRBV7-9,TRBJ2-5,-,-
CASSLVTGPTDTQYF,TGTGCCAGCAGCTTGGTCACGGGCCCCACAGATACGCAGTATTTT,TRBV5-5,TRBJ2-3,-,-
CAWRIGFADYGYTF,TGTGCCTGGAGGATTGGGTTTGCCGACTATGGCTACACCTTC,TRBV30,TRBJ1-2,-,-
CASRRTVTYSNQPQHF,TGTGCCAGCAGGCGGACAGTTACTTATAGCAATCAGCCCCAGCATTTT,TRBV28,TRBJ1-5,-,-
CASSADGNYGYTF,TGTGCCAGCAGCGCGGACGGGAACTATGGCTACACCTTC,TRBV11-2,TRBJ1-2,-,-
CASSMGGNSRSDTQYF,TGTGCCAGTAGTATGGGCGGGAATAGTCGTTCAGATACGCAGTATTTT,TRBV19,TRBJ2-3,-,-
CASSYKASGSNEQYF,TGTGCCAGCAGTTATAAGGCTAGCGGGAGTAACGAGCAGTACTTC,TRBV6-6,TRBJ2-7,-,TRBD2
CASRPERIDGYTF,TGCGCCAGCAGACCGGAGCGAATAGATGGCTACACCTTC,TRBV5-1,TRBJ1-2,-,-
CATEGGAGPPYNEQFF,TGTGCCACCGAGGGAGGGGCGGGCCCTCCCTACAATGAGCAGTTCTTC,TRBV15,TRBJ2-1,-,TRBD2
CASSEPPTTGYEQYF,TGTGCCAGCAGTGAGCCCCCTACGACAGGGTACGAGCAGTACTTC,TRBV2,TRBJ2-7,few,TRBD1
CASSVGSGRLVGELFF,TGTGCCAGTAGTGTCGGGAGCGGGAGGCTTGTCGGGGAGCTGTTTTTT,TRBV19,TRBJ2-2,-,TRBD2
CASSEHLRETQYF,TGTGCCAGCAGCGAACACCTAAGGGAGACCCAGTACTTC,TRBV9,TRBJ2-5,-,-